The 23 T cell receptor beta chains in this list originate from one sample, sequenced in a study of blood T cell repertoires in COVID-19. Method: immunoSEQ multiplex PCR; TCRdb's copy keeps in-frame clones and lacks some. The repertoire includes under 450,000 clones, 75% to 90% of them detected once, and about 7.6% sits in the top ten. Sequencing was done on a sample of peripheral blood. Receptors were obtained from a woman aged 60-75 years with COVID-19, enrolled during active disease.

V gene TRBV3-1 (or the pseudogene TRBV3-2) combines with J gene TRBJ2-1; possible D gene TRBD1, 6 bases. With 1 base removed from V and 12 bases from J, the gap between germline ends came to 16 bases. This CDR3 region has 14 residues. The germline V gene has CDR1 LGHDT and CDR2 YNNKEL (reference sequence). The CDR3 nucleotides read TGTGCCAGCAGCCAAGTTCTGGGGGCGATTGGGCAGTTCTTC. This translates into CASSQVLGAIGQFF.

The V call is TRBV6-5, the J call TRBJ2-7, with D possibly being TRBD2 (5 bases). The CDR3 totals 15 residues. With 0 bases removed from V and 2 bases from J, the gap between germline ends came to 11 bases. Germline values: CDR1 MNHEY, CDR2 SVGAGI. CDR3 nucleotide sequence: TGTGCCAGCAGTTACTCGACGGGGTCAACCTACGAGCAGTACTTC. This encodes CASSYSTGSTYEQYF.

The table lists this clone with a count of one. The V gene is TRBV7-9, the J gene TRBJ1-2, with D possibly being TRBD1 (5 bases). Germline CDR1 is SEHNR and CDR2 is FQNEAQ (reference sequence). Trimming left V 5 bases short and J 8 bases short, with 18 bases between. This CDR3 has 14 amino acids. CDR3 in DNA: TGTGCCAGCAGCCGTGAGGACACCCTAAGAGGCTACACCTTC. Translation gives CASSREDTLRGYTF.

This chain joins TRBV5-1 and TRBJ2-3; possible D gene TRBD2, 6 bases. Germline lookup yields CDR1 SGHRS and CDR2 YFSETQ. The ends were cut back, 4 bases at V and 3 bases at J, with 12 bases in the middle. CDR3 length: 14 residues. CDR3 sequence: CASSPGEVTDTQYF. The CDR3 region has the DNA TGCGCCAGCAGCCCGGGGGAGGTAACAGATACGCAGTATTTT.

V gene TRBV25-1 combines with J gene TRBJ2-2; no firm D call. This CDR3 spans 16 amino acids. V was cut by 2 bases and J by 3 bases, with 13 bases left in between. The germline V gene has CDR1 MGHDK and CDR2 SYGVNS. In nucleotides, the CDR3 is TGTGCCAGCAGTGAAAATTGGGCGTTGGACACCGGGGAGCTGTTTTTT. This translates into CASSENWALDTGELFF.

The CDR3 DNA follows: TGTGCCAGCAGCTGGTACAGGGACGCGGTGAACACTGAAGCTTTCTTT. The encoded protein is CASSWYRDAVNTEAFF. The V and J genes are TRBV11-1 and TRBJ1-1; D may be TRBD1 (6 bases). The CDR3 consists of 16 residues. V was pared by 4 bases and J by 0 bases, with 15 bases between. Germline values: CDR1 SGHAT, CDR2 FQDESV (reference sequence).

This clone came up once. The chain links TRBV4-1 to TRBJ2-7; TRBD1 might be the D (5 bases). The CDR3 covers 14 residues. V dropped 4 bases and J dropped 2 bases, with 12 bases sitting between them. Germline V gives CDR1 MGHRA, CDR2 YSYEKL. The CDR3 DNA is TGCGCCAGCAGCCGGGGCGAGGATACCTACGAGCAGTACTTC. Translation gives CASSRGEDTYEQYF.

The chain combines TRBV18 with TRBJ1-5; possible D gene TRBD1, 5 bases. V lost 5 bases to trimming and J lost 0 bases, with 14 bases between them. Germline CDR1 reads KGHSH; CDR2 reads LQKENI. CDR3 length: 16 residues. CDR3 DNA sequence: TGTGCCAGCTCATCCCGGGCCAGGGATAGCAATCAGCCCCAGCATTTT. Translating gives CASSSRARDSNQPQHF. Drawing the rest from reference TRBV18 and TRBJ1-5, the complete variable domain is NAGVMQNPRHLVRRRGQEARLRCSPMKGHSHVYWYRQLPEEGLKFMVYLQKENIIDESGMPKERFSAEFPKEGPSILRIQQVVRGDSAAYFCASSSRARDSNQPQHFGDGTRLSIL.

The chain carries TRBV6-5 and TRBJ2-5; TRBD1 matches 8 bases. CDR1 is MNHEY, CDR2 SVGAGI, per germline. The V gene end was trimmed by 2 bases and the J gene end by 5 bases; junction bases not matched to a gene: 4. This CDR3 comprises 14 residues. CDR3 amino acids: CASSYRTGLETQYF. CDR3 bases: TGTGCCAGCAGTTACAGGACAGGGCTGGAGACCCAGTACTTC.

CDR3 loop: CGHYEQYF. In DNA form, the CDR3 reads TGTGGGCACTACGAGCAGTACTTC. The chain recombines TRBV19 with TRBJ2-7, with D unresolved. CDR3 length: 8 amino acids. Germline V gene sequence: CDR1 LNHDA, CDR2 SQIVND (reference sequence).

The chain employs TRBV9 and TRBJ1-6; D is possibly TRBD1 (5 bases). This CDR3 comprises 16 residues. V lost 0 bases and J lost 0, with 7 bases in between. In germline, CDR1 is SGDLS, CDR2 YYNGEE. CDR3: CASSVGQGSYNSPLHF. Here the CDR3 DNA reads TGTGCCAGCAGCGTAGGTCAGGGCTCCTATAATTCACCCCTCCACTTT.

This clone was detected a few times. This chain uses TRBV13 with TRBJ1-1; D is possibly TRBD1 (6 bases). V was shortened by 5 bases and J by 6 bases, with 25 bases between the two germline ends. The CDR3 sequence is 17 residues long. Germline assignment: CDR1 PRHDT and CDR2 FYEKMQ (reference sequence). In nucleotides, the CDR3 is TGTGCCAGCAGCCTAGAGGGGCACAGTGGGGGCAGGGCTGAAGCTTTCTTT. As protein: CASSLEGHSGGRAEAFF.

This rearrangement joins TRBV11-2 to TRBJ1-5; 8 bases align to TRBD1. Germline-derived CDR1 and CDR2 are SGHAT and FQNNGV. The CDR3 consists of 15 residues. J gave up 2 bases and V 1 base, and 1 base lay outside the gene matches. CDR3 bases: TGTGCCAGCAGCTTAGCGACAGGGGGCAATCAGCCCCAGCATTTT. Translating it yields CASSLATGGNQPQHF. The complete variable domain, with remaining parts taken from reference TRBV11-2 and TRBJ1-5, reads EAGVAQSPRYKIIEKRQSVAFWCNPISGHATLYWYQQILGQGPKLLIQFQNNGVVDDSQLPKDRFSAERLKGVDSTLKIQPAKLEDSAVYLCASSLATGGNQPQHFGDGTRLSIL.

Only a few counts were recorded for this clone. V is TRBV3-1 (or the pseudogene TRBV3-2) and J is TRBJ1-2; D remains ambiguous. Per the germline V gene, CDR1 is LGHDT and CDR2 is YNNKEL (reference sequence). The CDR3 is 15 residues long. Trimming took off 0 bases at V and 2 bases at J, with 10 bases between the two ends. This CDR3 reads CASSQDLYSNYGYTF. CDR3 in DNA: TGTGCCAGCAGCCAAGATCTTTACAGCAACTATGGCTACACCTTC.

This clone was observed a single time. The V and J genes are TRBV7-3 and TRBJ2-2; 8 nucleotides line up with TRBD1. Trimming at V came to 5 bases and at J to 7 bases, leaving 6 bases not matched to a gene. The CDR3 has 14 amino acids. Germline V gene data show CDR1 as SGHTA and CDR2 as FQGTGA. DNA for the CDR3: TGTGCCAGCAGCACGACAGGGGCGGGCGGGGAGCTGTTTTTT. It yields the protein CASSTTGAGGELFF. Looking up the rest from reference TRBV7-3 and TRBJ2-2 gives the full variable domain: GAGVSQTPSNKVTEKGKYVELRCDPISGHTALYWYRQSLGQGPEFLIYFQGTGAADDSGLPNDRFFAVRPEGSVSTLKIQRTERGDSAVYLCASSTTGAGGELFFGEGSRLTVL.

The sample holds a few counts of this clone. The chain is built from TRBV20-1 and TRBJ1-5; 10 bases align to TRBD1. The germline V gene encodes CDR1 DFQATT and CDR2 SNEGSKA (reference sequence). With V trimmed by 3 bases and J by 6 bases, 11 bases remained unmatched. This CDR3 has 16 amino acids. CDR3 DNA: TGCAGTGCTAGTTTATCCGGGACAGGGGTAGGTCAGCCCCAGCATTTT. Translating gives CSASLSGTGVGQPQHF.

The V call is TRBV9, the J call TRBJ1-2; 9 bases match TRBD1. The J segment lost 4 bases and the V segment lost 0 bases, leaving 13 bases of the junction unmatched. Germline CDR1 and CDR2: SGDLS and YYNGEE. This CDR3 comprises 18 residues. The CDR3, as DNA: TGTGCCAGCAGCGTAGGGGACAGGGCTTCGCCAGGTGGCTATGGCTACACCTTC. The encoded protein is CASSVGDRASPGGYGYTF.

The chain is built from TRBV29-1 and TRBJ2-7, with D possibly TRBD1 on 5 matching bases. V gave up 7 bases and J gave up 3 bases, with 19 bases separating them. Germline CDR1 is SQVTM and CDR2 is ANQGSEA. The CDR3 is made up of 14 amino acids. This chain's CDR3 is CSDFDSEPNYEQYF. The CDR3 region has the DNA TGCAGCGACTTCGACAGCGAACCTAACTACGAGCAGTACTTC.

This clone was recorded once. The chain is built from TRBV3-1 (or the pseudogene TRBV3-2) and TRBJ2-2; D is perhaps TRBD2 (7 bases). From germline, CDR1 is LGHDT and CDR2 YNNKEL (reference sequence). The CDR3 contains 17 residues. The V gene lost 9 bases and the J gene lost 2 bases, with 22 bases spanning the gap. The CDR3 DNA reads as TGTGCCAGTCGCGCCACTGCGGGGGCCTTTAACACCGGGGAGCTGTTTTTT. Translation: CASRATAGAFNTGELFF.

J is TRBJ2-7 and V is TRBV7-2; 8 bases align to TRBD1. This CDR3 is built from 14 residues. CDR1 and CDR2 (germline): SGHTA, FQGNSA. The V segment lost 5 bases and the J segment 6 bases; nucleotides outside the gene matches: 9. CDR3 protein: CASSPEGTGREQYF. Here the CDR3 DNA reads TGTGCCAGCAGCCCAGAAGGGACAGGTCGCGAGCAGTACTTC.

Comment on this clone: This sample also contains other DNA sequences that code for the same CDR3. This chain uses TRBV2 with TRBJ1-1; TRBD1 might be the D (6 bases). CDR1 and CDR2 from the germline V gene are SNHLY and FYNNEI. V was trimmed by 4 bases and J by 1 base, leaving 7 bases between them. The CDR3 consists of 13 residues. CDR3 nucleotides: TGTGCCAGCAGTGGACAGGCGAACACTGAAGCTTTCTTT. Protein sequence: CASSGQANTEAFF.

The chain carries TRBV10-3 and TRBJ1-1; the D is unclear. This CDR3 is built from 14 residues. V lost 0 bases, J lost 3 bases, and 8 bases lay in between. The germline CDR1 and CDR2 sequences are ENHRY and SYGVKD. The DNA of the CDR3 is TGTGCCATCAGTGAGTCAACGGTAGACACTGAAGCTTTCTTT. As protein: CAISESTVDTEAFF.

V is TRBV13 and J is TRBJ2-7; possible D gene TRBD1, 5 bases. The V gene's germline CDR1 is PRHDT and CDR2 FYEKMQ (reference sequence). The V end lost 0 bases, the J end lost 6 bases, and 12 bases lay between the germline ends. The length of the CDR3 is 14 residues. In DNA, the CDR3 is TGTGCCAGCAGCTTAGGAGGGGCAGACGGCGAGCAGTACTTC. As protein: CASSLGGADGEQYF.